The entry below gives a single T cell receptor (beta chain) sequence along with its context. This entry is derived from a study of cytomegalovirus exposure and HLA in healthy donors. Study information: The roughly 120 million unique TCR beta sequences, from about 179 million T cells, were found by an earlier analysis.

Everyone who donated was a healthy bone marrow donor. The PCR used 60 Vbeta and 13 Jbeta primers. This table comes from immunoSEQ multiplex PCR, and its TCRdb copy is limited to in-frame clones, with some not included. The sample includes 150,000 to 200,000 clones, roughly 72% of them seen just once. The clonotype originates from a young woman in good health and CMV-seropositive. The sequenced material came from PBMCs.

The CDR3 coding sequence is TGTGCCAGCAGTTTAGGACAGGATGAAAAACTGTTTTTT. It translates to CASSLGQDEKLFF. The rearrangement links TRBV28 to TRBJ1-4; 7 bases fit TRBD1. The CDR3 covers 13 residues. With V trimmed by 2 bases and J by 6 bases, 0 bases remained unmatched. Germline lookup yields CDR1 MDHEN and CDR2 SYDVKM.